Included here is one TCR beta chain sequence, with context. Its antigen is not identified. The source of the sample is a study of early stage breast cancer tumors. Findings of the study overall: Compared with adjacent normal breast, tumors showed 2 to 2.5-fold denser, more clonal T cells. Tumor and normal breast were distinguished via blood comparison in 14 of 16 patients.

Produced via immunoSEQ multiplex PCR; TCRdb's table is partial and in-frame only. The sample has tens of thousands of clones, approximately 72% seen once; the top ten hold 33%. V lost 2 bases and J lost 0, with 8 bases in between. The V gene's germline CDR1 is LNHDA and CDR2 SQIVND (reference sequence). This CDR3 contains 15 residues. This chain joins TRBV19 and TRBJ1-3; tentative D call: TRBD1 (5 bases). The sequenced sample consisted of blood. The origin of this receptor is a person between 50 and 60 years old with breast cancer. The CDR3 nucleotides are TGTGCCAGTAGTATACGACAGATCTCTGGAAACACCATATATTTT. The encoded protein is CASSIRQISGNTIYF.